Below, 13 T cell receptor beta chains from the same sample are listed, as sequenced in a study of blood T cell repertoires in COVID-19. Assay: immunoSEQ multiplex PCR; the TCRdb copy retains only in-frame clones and omits some. The sample lists fewer than 500,000 clones; around 89% were seen once. Sequencing was carried out using peripheral blood. The receptors stem from a woman aged 25 to 39 with acute or convalescent COVID-19.

Only one count was recorded for this clone. V gene TRBV5-4 combines with J gene TRBJ1-2; TRBD1 might be the D (5 bases). The V gene lost 0 bases and the J gene lost 7 bases, with 16 bases spanning the gap. Germline loops: CDR1 SGHNT, CDR2 YYREEE (reference sequence). The length of the CDR3 is 15 residues. The CDR3 DNA is TGTGCCAGCAGCTTGGGATGGCAGGGTCGAGGTGGCTACACCTTC. The encoded protein is CASSLGWQGRGGYTF.

V usage is TRBV6-1 and J usage is TRBJ2-1; perhaps TRBD2 as D (6 bases). Trimming removed 3 bases at V and 5 bases at J, with 20 bases between. This CDR3 is built from 17 residues. The germline CDR1 and CDR2 sequences are MNHNS and SASEGT. This CDR3 is CASSDLPGRGWNNEQFF. In DNA, the CDR3 is TGTGCCAGCAGTGACCTCCCGGGCCGGGGGTGGAACAATGAGCAGTTCTTC.

This chain joins TRBV15 and TRBJ1-1; D gene ambiguous. CDR1 and CDR2 (germline): LNHNV, YYDKDF (reference sequence). The V end was cut by 5 bases, the J end by 4 bases, with 11 bases between. CDR3 size: 13 residues. The CDR3: CATSALEGTEAFF. The CDR3 DNA is TGTGCCACCAGCGCGCTGGAGGGCACTGAAGCTTTCTTT.

The rearrangement joins TRBV20-1 to TRBJ1-2, with TRBD1 as a possible D gene (5 bases). Trimming stripped 6 bases from V and 6 bases from J, with 11 bases between. Germline CDR1 DFQATT, CDR2 SNEGSKA (reference sequence). The CDR3 spans 11 residues. As DNA, the CDR3 is TGCAGTGCGAGCAGGGTCCATGGCTACACCTTC. It translates to CSASRVHGYTF.

The chain joins TRBV7-2 to TRBJ1-6; D might be TRBD1 (5 bases). V dropped 5 bases and J dropped 12 bases, with 14 bases sitting between them. Per germline, CDR1 SGHTA and CDR2 FQGNSA. CDR3 length equals 13 residues. The CDR3 here is CASSTGHVGPLHF. CDR3 DNA sequence: TGTGCCAGCAGCACAGGACACGTGGGACCCCTCCACTTT. Variable domain in full (rest from reference TRBV7-2 and TRBJ1-6): GAGVSQSPSNKVTEKGKDVELRCDPISGHTALYWYRQSLGQGLEFLIYFQGNSAPDKSGLPSDRFSAERTGGSVSTLTIQRTQQEDSAVYLCASSTGHVGPLHFGNGTRLTVT.

The chain recombines TRBV18 with TRBJ1-2, with 10 bases identical to TRBD1. Germline values: CDR1 KGHSH, CDR2 LQKENI. This CDR3 region has 17 residues. J lost 4 bases, V lost 1 base, and 9 bases had no gene match. CDR3 residues: CASSPLRGTGDPYGYTF. For the CDR3, the DNA is TGTGCCAGCTCACCACTTAGGGGGACAGGGGACCCCTATGGCTACACCTTC.

In its sample, this clone was seen once. V and J are TRBV7-3 and TRBJ2-5; tentatively, D is TRBD2 (6 bases). V gave up 2 bases and J gave up 4 bases, with 8 bases separating them. This CDR3 has 13 residues. The germline CDR1 and CDR2 sequences are SGHTA and FQGTGA. Written as DNA, the CDR3 is TGTGCCAGCAGCTTAGGGGGGTCAGAGACCCAGTACTTC. As protein: CASSLGGSETQYF.

The rearrangement joins TRBV15 to TRBJ2-3, with TRBD2 matching over 10 bases. The CDR3 is made up of 15 amino acids. Germline V gives CDR1 LNHNV, CDR2 YYDKDF (reference sequence). Losses at the gene ends were 5 bases for V and 1 base for J; bases not matched to a gene: 3. The CDR3 coding sequence is TGTGCCACCAGCTACCTAGCGGGGGGCACAGATACGCAGTATTTT. This sequence encodes CATSYLAGGTDTQYF. Variable domain in full (rest from reference TRBV15 and TRBJ2-3): DAMVIQNPRYQVTQFGKPVTLSCSQTLNHNVMYWYQQKSSQAPKLLFHYYDKDFNNEADTPDNFQSRRPNTSFCFLDIRSPGLGDTAMYLCATSYLAGGTDTQYFGPGTRLTVL.

The rearrangement uses TRBV12-3 or TRBV12-4 and TRBJ1-2, with D tentatively TRBD1 (6 bases). CDR3 length equals 13 residues. V was cut by 7 bases and J by 2 bases, with 11 bases left in between. The CDR3 DNA reads as TGTGCCAGCAAACCGACAGGAAACTATGGCTACACCTTC. Encoded protein: CASKPTGNYGYTF.

This chain joins TRBV2 and TRBJ2-7, with TRBD2 identical over 9 bases. Germline CDR1 SNHLY, CDR2 FYNNEI. V trimming: 2 bases; J trimming: 4 bases; junction bases outside the gene matches: 9. There are 16 residues in the CDR3. CDR3 in DNA: TGTGCCAGCAGTGAATCTCTATCGGGACTAGCTTACGAGCAGTACTTC. Encoded protein: CASSESLSGLAYEQYF. The full variable domain, its missing parts supplied by reference TRBV2 and TRBJ2-7, is EPEVTQTPSHQVTQMGQEVILRCVPISNHLYFYWYRQILGQKVEFLVSFYNNEISEKSEIFDDQFSVERPDGSNFTLKIRSTKLEDSAMYFCASSESLSGLAYEQYFGPGTRLTVT.

The V call is TRBV6-2 or TRBV6-3, the J call TRBJ2-7; 7 nucleotides align to TRBD1. The germline CDR1 and CDR2 sequences are MNHEY and SVGEGT. Unmatched junction bases numbered 9, after V lost 2 bases and J lost 2 bases. This CDR3 is 16 amino acids long. The DNA for the CDR3 is TGTGCCAGCAGTTACAGGGGGACAGCGAAGACCTACGAGCAGTACTTC. This codes for CASSYRGTAKTYEQYF.

The chain carries TRBV2 and TRBJ1-1; D gene unclear. This CDR3 has 10 amino acids. Germline-derived CDR1 and CDR2 are SNHLY and FYNNEI. Trimming cost V 6 bases and J 11 bases, with 10 bases left between them. This chain's CDR3 is CASRRTEAFF. In DNA, the CDR3 is TGTGCCAGCAGGCGCACCGAGGCTTTCTTT.

This clone was recorded a few times. The V call is TRBV4-2, the J call TRBJ1-3; a weak D match, TRBD1 (6 bases). V lost 3 bases, J lost 2 bases, and 14 bases lay in between. The CDR3 is made up of 16 amino acids. Germline-derived CDR1 and CDR2 are LGHNA and YNFKEQ. In DNA, the CDR3 is TGTGCCAGCAGCCACCAAGGACAGAGAACTGGAAACACCATATATTTT. Its translation: CASSHQGQRTGNTIYF.